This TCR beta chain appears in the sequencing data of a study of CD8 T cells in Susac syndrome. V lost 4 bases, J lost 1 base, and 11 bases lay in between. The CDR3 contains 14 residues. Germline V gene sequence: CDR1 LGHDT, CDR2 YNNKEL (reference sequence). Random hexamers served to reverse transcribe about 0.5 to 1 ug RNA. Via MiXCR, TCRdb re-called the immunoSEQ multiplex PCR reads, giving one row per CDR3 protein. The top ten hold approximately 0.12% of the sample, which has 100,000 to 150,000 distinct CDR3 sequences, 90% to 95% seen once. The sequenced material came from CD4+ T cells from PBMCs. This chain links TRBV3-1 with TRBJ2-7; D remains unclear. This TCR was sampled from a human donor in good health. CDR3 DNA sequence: TGTGCCAGCAGCCCCGGTACCACTTCCTACGAGCAGTACTTC. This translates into CASSPGTTSYEQYF.